These 25 T cell receptor beta chains were sequenced from one sample in a study of T cells in tuberculosis. TCRdb's table, derived via immunoSEQ multiplex PCR, lists solely in-frame clones and lacks some. The repertoire holds about 34,000 clones, with 93% as singletons. The time point was: new active TB diagnosis, blood taken before or within 7 days of starting treatment. The sequencing here drew on PBMCs, taken at tuberculosis diagnosis. Receptor source: an adult with tuberculosis.

The V gene is TRBV27, the J gene TRBJ2-1, with 11 bases fitting TRBD2. CDR3 length: 21 residues. Germline V lookup: CDR1 MNHEY, CDR2 SMNVEV (reference sequence). The trim removed 1 base at V and 0 bases at J, leaving 14 bases unmatched. Here the CDR3 DNA reads TGTGCCAGCAGTTTATTTGCTACCGGGACTAGCGGAGCAAGCTCCTACAATGAGCAGTTCTTC. It specifies CASSLFATGTSGASSYNEQFF.

J is TRBJ2-7 and V is TRBV27; TRBD1 might be the D (5 bases). This CDR3 has 14 amino acids. Germline V gene sequence: CDR1 MNHEY, CDR2 SMNVEV (reference sequence). The V end lost 6 bases, the J end lost 5 bases, and 17 bases lay between the germline ends. The CDR3 is CASSQGNLGHEQYF. DNA for the CDR3: TGTGCCAGCAGCCAGGGTAACCTCGGCCACGAGCAGTACTTC.

The V and J genes are TRBV11-2 and TRBJ2-7; 8 bases are shared with TRBD2. V shed 1 base, J shed 3 bases, and the junction held 8 bases outside the gene matches. The germline gives CDR1 SGHAT, CDR2 FQNNGV. The CDR3 sequence is 16 residues long. The CDR3 DNA reads as TGTGCCAGCAGCTTAGGCGGGGGGTTAAGATACTACGAGCAGTACTTC. Translated: CASSLGGGLRYYEQYF. The variable domain in full, completed from reference TRBV11-2 and TRBJ2-7, reads EAGVAQSPRYKIIEKRQSVAFWCNPISGHATLYWYQQILGQGPKLLIQFQNNGVVDDSQLPKDRFSAERLKGVDSTLKIQPAKLEDSAVYLCASSLGGGLRYYEQYFGPGTRLTVT.

The rearrangement joins TRBV4-1 to TRBJ1-2, with 8 bases lining up with TRBD1. CDR3 size: 15 residues. Per germline, CDR1 MGHRA and CDR2 YSYEKL. V trimming: 1 base; J trimming: 4 bases; junction bases outside the gene matches: 5. As DNA, the CDR3 is TGCGCCAGCAGCCAAGGGGGACAGGTTCGCTATGGCTACACCTTC. Translating it yields CASSQGGQVRYGYTF.

The chain joins TRBV5-1 to TRBJ2-7; 8 bases agree with TRBD1. Germline V gene lookup returns CDR1 SGHRS and CDR2 YFSETQ. CDR3 length: 15 amino acids. J lost 0 bases, V lost 1 base, and 3 bases had no gene match. CDR3: CASSLYGTGSYEQYF. In DNA, the CDR3 is TGCGCCAGCAGCTTGTACGGGACAGGCTCCTACGAGCAGTACTTC.

This clone was seen only a few times. The chain employs TRBV30 and TRBJ1-3; D is possibly TRBD1 (6 bases). Looked up from germline, CDR1 is GTSNPN and CDR2 is SVGIG (reference sequence). Trimming cost V 2 bases and J 5 bases, with 13 bases left between them. The CDR3 runs to 14 residues. The CDR3 is CAWSSGGARNTIYF. The CDR3 DNA reads as TGTGCCTGGAGTTCTGGGGGGGCCAGAAACACCATATATTTT.

The chain couples TRBV5-6 to TRBJ2-5; TRBD2 aligns across 13 bases. CDR3 length: 16 amino acids. V shed 7 bases and J 5 bases; nucleotides not matched to a gene: 11. Looked up from germline, CDR1 is SGHDT and CDR2 is YYEEEE. This chain's CDR3 is CASRSTSGRAGETQYF. The CDR3 region has the DNA TGTGCCAGCCGCTCCACTAGCGGGAGGGCGGGGGAGACCCAGTACTTC. Full variable domain (remainder filled in from reference TRBV5-6 and TRBJ2-5): DAGVTQSPTHLIKTRGQQVTLRCSPKSGHDTVSWYQQALGQGPQFIFQYYEEEERQRGNFPDRFSGHQFPNYSSELNVNALLLGDSALYLCASRSTSGRAGETQYFGPGTRLLVL.

This chain joins TRBV2 and TRBJ2-2, with TRBD2 identical over 9 bases. This CDR3 contains 15 residues. J lost 7 bases, V lost 2 bases, and 5 bases had no gene match. Germline-derived CDR1 and CDR2 are SNHLY and FYNNEI. CDR3 loop: CASSERSGGIGELFF. The CDR3 DNA reads TGTGCCAGCAGTGAAAGGAGCGGGGGGATCGGGGAGCTGTTTTTT.

This chain joins TRBV28 and TRBJ2-1, with a tentative D call TRBD2 (5 bases). The CDR3 is made up of 14 amino acids. V dropped 6 bases and J dropped 7 bases, with 16 bases sitting between them. From germline, CDR1 is MDHEN and CDR2 SYDVKM. CDR3 DNA: TGTGCCAGCAGCAGCGGTCTACTCTGGAATGAGCAGTTCTTC. Protein sequence: CASSSGLLWNEQFF.

By share, this clone ranks as medium-sized. The chain links TRBV2 to TRBJ2-7, with TRBD2 identical over 7 bases. The length of the CDR3 is 13 residues. The germline CDR1 and CDR2 sequences are SNHLY and FYNNEI. Trimming took 8 bases from V and 3 from J; bases not matched to a gene: 7. The CDR3: CASEEAGSYEQYF. For the CDR3, the DNA is TGTGCCAGCGAAGAAGCGGGGAGCTACGAGCAGTACTTC.

CDR3: CASSPWRVMDEQFF. The CDR3 coding sequence is TGTGCCAGCAGCCCCTGGCGGGTTATGGATGAGCAGTTCTTC. J is TRBJ2-1 and V is TRBV6-5, with D tentatively TRBD2 (5 bases). V shed 6 bases and J shed 8 bases, with 17 bases lying between them. Germline values: CDR1 MNHEY, CDR2 SVGAGI. The CDR3 loop spans 14 amino acids.

The chain recombines TRBV28 with TRBJ2-7; tentatively, D is TRBD1 (6 bases). CDR3 length: 15 residues. The germline gives CDR1 MDHEN, CDR2 SYDVKM. The germline V and J ends were trimmed by 4 bases and 0 bases, with 13 bases remaining between them. CDR3 residues: CASSWGRWSSYEQYF. The DNA for the CDR3 is TGTGCCAGCAGTTGGGGGCGGTGGAGCTCCTACGAGCAGTACTTC.

The V and J genes are TRBV5-4 and TRBJ1-3, with D unresolved. With 1 base removed from V and 8 bases from J, the gap between germline ends came to 10 bases. From germline, CDR1 is SGHNT and CDR2 YYREEE (reference sequence). The CDR3 contains 13 residues. As DNA, the CDR3 is TGTGCCAGCAGCTTGCGAGGGAAAGACACCATATATTTT. It yields the protein CASSLRGKDTIYF.

The CDR3 region has the DNA TGTGCCAGCAGCCTGCGGACTAGCGGGAGGCCGGATGAGCAGTTCTTC. Its translation is CASSLRTSGRPDEQFF. The gene calls are TRBV7-3 and TRBJ2-1; 14 bases are shared with TRBD2. With V trimmed by 5 bases and J by 8 bases, 8 bases remained unmatched. Germline V CDR1 and CDR2: SGHTA, FQGTGA. This CDR3 comprises 16 residues. Full variable domain (remainder filled in from reference TRBV7-3 and TRBJ2-1): GAGVSQTPSNKVTEKGKYVELRCDPISGHTALYWYRQSLGQGPEFLIYFQGTGAADDSGLPNDRFFAVRPEGSVSTLKIQRTERGDSAVYLCASSLRTSGRPDEQFFGPGTRLTVL.

The chain joins TRBV10-3 to TRBJ2-7; 10 positions match TRBD1. Germline V gives CDR1 ENHRY, CDR2 SYGVKD. V lost 6 bases, J lost 3 bases, and 8 bases stayed unmatched. CDR3 length equals 15 residues. This CDR3 reads CAISHPGQGNYEQYF. CDR3 bases: TGTGCCATCAGCCACCCGGGACAGGGGAACTACGAGCAGTACTTC.

This chain joins TRBV2 and TRBJ2-1, with a possible D match to TRBD1 (5 bases). Looked up from germline, CDR1 is SNHLY and CDR2 is FYNNEI. The CDR3 extends over 15 amino acids. Trimming stripped 10 bases from V and 1 base from J, with 17 bases between. DNA of the CDR3: TGTGCCATATCGACCAGACAGAGGTCCTACAATGAGCAGTTCTTC. It yields the protein CAISTRQRSYNEQFF.

The genes are TRBV2 and TRBJ2-5, with D perhaps TRBD1 (6 bases). Trimming shortened V by 0 bases and J by 2 bases, and 7 bases separated the two germline ends. CDR1 SNHLY and CDR2 FYNNEI come from the germline V gene. CDR3 length equals 14 residues. CDR3 sequence: CASSEAGGQETQYF. The CDR3 DNA follows: TGTGCCAGCAGTGAAGCAGGGGGACAAGAGACCCAGTACTTC.

A single count supports this clone. The chain carries TRBV29-1 and TRBJ2-5; 12 bases are a match to TRBD2. Germline lookup yields CDR1 SQVTM and CDR2 ANQGSEA. The CDR3 totals 14 residues. Unmatched junction bases numbered 9, after V lost 6 bases and J lost 7 bases. The CDR3 loop is CSVFRTSGMGTQYF. The CDR3, as DNA: TGCAGCGTGTTCCGGACTAGCGGGATGGGGACCCAGTACTTC.

The chain has TRBV5-6 and TRBJ2-6; tentative D call: TRBD1 (5 bases). CDR1 is SGHDT and CDR2 is YYEEEE in the germline V gene. The CDR3 is 18 residues long. Trimming took off 0 bases at V and 0 bases at J, with 13 bases between the two ends. The CDR3 region is CASSLVRGVLSGANVLTF. In DNA form, the CDR3 reads TGTGCCAGCAGCTTGGTAAGGGGCGTCCTCTCTGGGGCCAACGTCCTGACTTTC.

The V and J genes are TRBV27 and TRBJ2-7; 8 nucleotides match TRBD2. Trimming removed 5 bases from V and 7 bases from J; junction bases left unmatched: 13. Germline CDR1 MNHEY, CDR2 SMNVEV (reference sequence). The CDR3 runs 15 residues. CDR3 sequence reads: CASSLSTSGRGEQYF. CDR3 nucleotides: TGTGCCAGCAGTCTCTCTACTAGCGGCCGAGGTGAGCAGTACTTC.

The genes are TRBV10-2 and TRBJ2-5; D possibly corresponds to TRBD1 (6 bases). V gave up 8 bases and J gave up 0 bases, with 10 bases separating them. This CDR3 has 13 residues. Germline CDR1 WSHSY, CDR2 SAAADI. CDR3 region: CASHQGYQETQYF. The CDR3 nucleotides are TGCGCCAGCCATCAGGGGTACCAAGAGACCCAGTACTTC.

The chain carries TRBV10-2 and TRBJ1-2; TRBD1 agrees at 9 bases. This CDR3 is built from 16 residues. After removal of 4 bases from V and 3 bases from J, the junction contained 9 bases not matched to a gene. Germline CDR1 WSHSY, CDR2 SAAADI. The DNA for the CDR3 is TGCGCCAGCAGTGTTTCCGGGACAGGGTGGGACTATGGCTACACCTTC. The encoded protein is CASSVSGTGWDYGYTF.

J is TRBJ2-7 and V is TRBV10-1; 8 bases match TRBD1. This CDR3 has 14 amino acids. Germline CDR1 and CDR2: WNHNN and SYGVQD (reference sequence). Trimming removed 2 bases from V and 5 bases from J; junction bases left unmatched: 5. CDR3 in DNA: TGCGCCAGCAGTGAGATTCCAGGGGGCAACGAGCAGTACTTC. Its protein product is CASSEIPGGNEQYF.

The genes are TRBV27 and TRBJ2-2; weak D call: TRBD2 (6 bases). The CDR3 has 16 amino acids. Per the germline V gene, CDR1 is MNHEY and CDR2 is SMNVEV (reference sequence). V lost 0 bases and J lost 5, with 13 bases in between. The CDR3 here is CASSLSTGELTGELFF. CDR3 in DNA: TGTGCCAGCAGTTTATCCACGGGAGAGTTGACCGGGGAGCTGTTTTTT.

The J gene is TRBJ2-5, the V gene TRBV5-5; 7 bases align to TRBD1. The CDR3 runs 15 residues. Germline loops: CDR1 SGHKS, CDR2 YYEKEE (reference sequence). The V segment lost 0 bases and the J segment 7 bases; nucleotides outside the gene matches: 9. CDR3 sequence (DNA): TGTGCCAGCAGCTTGGTTATAGCAGGGGGAAGGACCCAGTACTTC. Amino acid sequence: CASSLVIAGGRTQYF.